Listed below are T cell receptor beta chains from one sample, sequenced in a study of CD8 T cells in Susac syndrome. TCRdb re-called the immunoSEQ multiplex PCR reads through MiXCR, storing one row per CDR3 protein. The sample has 15,000 to 20,000 distinct CDR3 sequences; 90% to 95% are singletons. The specimen sequenced was CD8+ T cells from PBMCs. The receptors come from a human donor in good health. Each CDR3 is given with its conserved first and last residue. The D gene is left open where the match is weak. Clone size, where shown, is once, few, many, or a class for clones that have expanded.

cdr3_nt	cdr3_aa	d_call	j_call	v_call	clone_size
TGTGCCAGCAGCCAAGTTGGCGGGGAGCAGTTCTTC	CASSQVGGEQFF	.	TRBJ2-1	TRBV3-1	.
TGCAGTGCTAGAGTGGCTAGCGGGAGTCACGAGCAGTACTTC	CSARVASGSHEQYF	TRBD2	TRBJ2-7	TRBV20-1	.
TGTGCCAGCACTAGCGGGAGTGGGAATGAGCAGTTCTTC	CASTSGSGNEQFF	TRBD2	TRBJ2-1	TRBV7-9	.
TGTGCCAGCAGCCCAGTAGCGGGAGGATTTCGAGAGACCCAGTACTTC	CASSPVAGGFRETQYF	TRBD2	TRBJ2-5	TRBV7-9	.
TGTGCCAGCAGCCGGGACTTTGTCTATGAGCAGTTCTTC	CASSRDFVYEQFF	.	TRBJ2-1	TRBV9	.
TGTGCCAGCAGCTTACCTAGCAGAGACTACGAGCAGTACTTC	CASSLPSRDYEQYF	.	TRBJ2-7	TRBV7-3	few
TGCGCCAGCAGCCAAGAACCCAACTGGGAGCAGTACTTC	CASSQEPNWEQYF	.	TRBJ2-7	TRBV4-1	.
TGTGCCAGCAGTTACTCGGAAGATACGCAGTATTTT	CASSYSEDTQYF	.	TRBJ2-3	TRBV6-2/TRBV6-3	.
TGTGCCAGCAGCCTCCTGGGAGGCCCAGAGACCCAGTACTTC	CASSLLGGPETQYF	.	TRBJ2-5	TRBV28	.
TGCAGTGCCCCGGGACTCCGCTCCTACAATGAGCAGTTCTTC	CSAPGLRSYNEQFF	.	TRBJ2-1	TRBV20-1	once
TGTGCCAGCAGCGTAGGTGGTAGCGGGAGTCTATCAGAGACCCAGTACTTC	CASSVGGSGSLSETQYF	TRBD2	TRBJ2-5	TRBV9	.
TGTGCCAGCAATTTACAGGGTTATGAAAAACTGTTTTTT	CASNLQGYEKLFF	.	TRBJ1-4	TRBV7-9	.
TGTGCCAGCCGAATAGCGGGAGGGGAGGATGAGCAGTTCTTC	CASRIAGGEDEQFF	TRBD2	TRBJ2-1	TRBV7-3	.
TGTGCCACCAGCAGAGATCGCCAGAGCATTGAGCAGTTCTTC	CATSRDRQSIEQFF	.	TRBJ2-1	TRBV15	.
TGTGCCAGCAGCCGAGCTAAAGGACAGCTCAACTATGGCTACACCTTC	CASSRAKGQLNYGYTF	.	TRBJ1-2	TRBV3-1	once
TGTGCCAGCAGTAAGGGATGGCAGCCCCAGCATTTT	CASSKGWQPQHF	.	TRBJ1-5	TRBV28	.
TGTGCCAGCAGTTCCACGGGACTAGGGTACAATGAGCAGTTCTTC	CASSSTGLGYNEQFF	TRBD2	TRBJ2-1	TRBV12-3/TRBV12-4	.
TGTGCCAGCAGAAAAGACCGATCCTCCTACAATGAGCAGTTCTTC	CASRKDRSSYNEQFF	.	TRBJ2-1	TRBV7-6	.
TGCGCCAGCAGAGAGGGACAAACAAATGAGCAGTTCTTC	CASREGQTNEQFF	.	TRBJ2-1	TRBV4-3	.
TGTGCCAGCAGTGAAGAGGACAGGGTTGGTGGCTACACCTTC	CASSEEDRVGGYTF	TRBD1	TRBJ1-2	TRBV6-1	.
TGTGCCAGCAGTTTTCGTGGACTAGCGAGATCCTACGAGCAGTACTTC	CASSFRGLARSYEQYF	TRBD2	TRBJ2-7	TRBV28	.
TGTGCCAGCAGCCTCCACCTTTGGGGCGAATTAACCTACGAGCAGTACTTC	CASSLHLWGELTYEQYF	.	TRBJ2-7	TRBV7-8	.
TGTGCCAGCAGTCTAGCGGGTGTTGGGGGGGAGACCCAGTACTTC	CASSLAGVGGETQYF	TRBD2	TRBJ2-5	TRBV12-3/TRBV12-4	.
TGCGCCAGCAGCCCCGTCCAGGGATCCACCGGGGAGCTGTTTTTT	CASSPVQGSTGELFF	.	TRBJ2-2	TRBV5-1	.
TGTGCCAGCAGCAACAGTTTTTGGGGGGCGCAGACAGATACGCAGTATTTT	CASSNSFWGAQTDTQYF	.	TRBJ2-3	TRBV13	.
TGTGCCAGCAGTTTCGGTCCGCGACAGGGGAGCTACAATGAGCAGTTCTTC	CASSFGPRQGSYNEQFF	TRBD1	TRBJ2-1	TRBV28	.
TGTGCCAGCAGCGACACCGGGACTAGCGGGTCTAGCACAGATACGCAGTATTTT	CASSDTGTSGSSTDTQYF	TRBD2	TRBJ2-3	TRBV7-9	.
TGTGCCAGCAGTTCGATGACGGGACACTCAAGGCCGCATGAAAAACTGTTTTTT	CASSSMTGHSRPHEKLFF	.	TRBJ1-4	TRBV28	.
TGTGCCAGCAGCCAAGATGTACGGGATGAGCAGTTCTTC	CASSQDVRDEQFF	.	TRBJ2-1	TRBV14	.
TGTGCCACCAGTGATTTGCACGACCCTCCCGATTCCTACAATGAGCAGTTCTTC	CATSDLHDPPDSYNEQFF	.	TRBJ2-1	TRBV24-1	.
TGTGCCATCAGTGCCCCGGGACTTAACACAGATACGCAGTATTTT	CAISAPGLNTDTQYF	.	TRBJ2-3	TRBV10-3	.
TGTGCCAGCAGCATATATGGGGGTGTGCGAGAGACCCAGTACTTC	CASSIYGGVRETQYF	.	TRBJ2-5	TRBV7-8	.
TGTGCCAGCAGCTCTAACGCACTGGACCCCCCCTTAACGGATGAAGCTTTCTTT	CASSSNALDPPLTDEAFF	.	TRBJ1-1	TRBV7-9	.
TGCGCCAGCAGCCAAGCTGTGACAGGGGTATTCGAGCAGTACTTC	CASSQAVTGVFEQYF	TRBD1	TRBJ2-7	TRBV4-1	.
TGTGCCACCCGGACAAAAAGCACAGATACGCAGTATTTT	CATRTKSTDTQYF	.	TRBJ2-3	TRBV12-3/TRBV12-4	once